These 20 T cell receptor beta chains originate from one sample sequenced in a study of T cell responses to AZD1222 COVID-19 vaccine. Profiled with immunoSEQ multiplex PCR; TCRdb holds only in-frame clones, not every one. The sample carries about 120,000 clones, approximately 83% recorded once. The material was peripheral blood, obtained on day 0 of MenACWY control vaccination. The receptor set was obtained from an adult in good health.

The chain links TRBV29-1 to TRBJ2-5, with no clear D. V was trimmed by 4 bases and J by 4 bases, leaving 19 bases between them. Germline CDR1 reads SQVTM; CDR2 reads ANQGSEA. The CDR3 has 15 residues. The CDR3 here is CSVGAIPTYRETQYF. The CDR3 region has the DNA TGCAGCGTTGGGGCGATTCCGACGTATCGAGAGACCCAGTACTTC.

The chain recombines TRBV7-2 with TRBJ2-3; D ambiguous. V was trimmed by 1 base and J by 6 bases, leaving 14 bases between them. The CDR3 spans 15 residues. Germline V gene sequence: CDR1 SGHTA, CDR2 FQGNSA. CDR3 region: CASSLDDPTADTQYF. The CDR3 DNA is TGTGCCAGCAGCTTAGACGACCCCACCGCTGATACGCAGTATTTT. Supplemented by reference TRBV7-2 and TRBJ2-3, the full variable domain reads GAGVSQSPSNKVTEKGKDVELRCDPISGHTALYWYRQSLGQGLEFLIYFQGNSAPDKSGLPSDRFSAERTGGSVSTLTIQRTQQEDSAVYLCASSLDDPTADTQYFGPGTRLTVL.

The J gene is TRBJ2-4, the V gene TRBV15; 14 bases are shared with TRBD2. Germline values: CDR1 LNHNV, CDR2 YYDKDF (reference sequence). V shed 3 bases and J 0 bases; nucleotides not matched to a gene: 16. The CDR3 runs 22 residues. This CDR3 is CATSSVTLGLAGVTLAKNIQYF. The CDR3 coding sequence is TGTGCCACCAGCAGCGTTACTCTGGGACTAGCGGGGGTGACACTAGCCAAAAACATTCAGTACTTC.

This sequence joins TRBV15 and TRBJ1-2; D remains ambiguous. The germline gives CDR1 LNHNV, CDR2 YYDKDF (reference sequence). Trimming pared 2 bases from V and 0 bases from J, leaving 4 bases between. The CDR3 is 13 residues long. CDR3 bases: TGTGCCACCAGCAGACAGGCTAACTATGGCTACACCTTC. Amino acids: CATSRQANYGYTF.

The chain couples TRBV18 to TRBJ1-4, with TRBD1 identical over 8 bases. Looked up from germline, CDR1 is KGHSH and CDR2 is LQKENI. The CDR3 extends over 16 amino acids. Unmatched junction bases numbered 7, after V lost 3 bases and J lost 4 bases. The CDR3 region is CASSPPGGRFNEKLFF. The CDR3 DNA is TGTGCCAGCTCACCGCCAGGGGGCCGTTTTAATGAAAAACTGTTTTTT.

This clone showed up just a few times. The chain has TRBV30 and TRBJ1-4; TRBD1 aligns across 12 bases. There are 14 residues in the CDR3. V lost 3 bases, J lost 8 bases, and 4 bases stayed unmatched. From germline, CDR1 is GTSNPN and CDR2 SVGIG (reference sequence). CDR3 amino acids: CAWRRGTGGEKLFF. The CDR3 bases are TGTGCCTGGAGACGAGGGACAGGGGGCGAAAAACTGTTTTTT.

V gene TRBV19 combines with J gene TRBJ1-2; a possible D gene is TRBD1 (5 bases). This CDR3 has 15 amino acids. With 4 bases removed from V and 4 bases from J, the gap between germline ends came to 16 bases. In germline, CDR1 is LNHDA, CDR2 SQIVND (reference sequence). CDR3 region: CASSTPLQGSYGYTF. CDR3 in DNA: TGTGCCAGTAGTACTCCGCTCCAGGGAAGCTATGGCTACACCTTC.

In its sample, this clone was seen once. The gene calls are TRBV6-4 and TRBJ1-4; no clear D. CDR3 length: 14 residues. CDR1 is MRHNA, CDR2 SNTAGT, per germline. V lost 5 bases, J lost 4 bases, and 11 bases lay in between. In DNA, the CDR3 is TGTGCCAGCAGTATATCAGGTGATAATGAAAAACTGTTTTTT. Translated: CASSISGDNEKLFF.

Concerning this clone itself: Other DNA sequences from this sample encode an identical CDR3 as well. The V call is TRBV5-4, the J call TRBJ2-3; 10 nucleotides agree with TRBD2. The germline V gene has CDR1 SGHNT and CDR2 YYREEE (reference sequence). V was clipped by 1 base and J by 1 base; unmatched bases: 3. The CDR3 length is 16 residues. The CDR3 spells CASSLRLAGGTDTQYF. The CDR3 coding sequence is TGTGCCAGCAGCTTGCGGCTAGCGGGGGGCACAGATACGCAGTATTTT.

V gene TRBV11-2 combines with J gene TRBJ2-7, with D perhaps assigned TRBD1 or TRBD2 (5 bases each). Trimming cost V 4 bases and J 5 bases, with 21 bases left between them. The CDR3 length is 16 residues. The V gene's germline CDR1 is SGHAT and CDR2 FQNNGV. CDR3 DNA: TGTGCCAGCAGCTCTTTCCGGGACCGCGCTGGGAACGAGCAGTACTTC. Residues: CASSSFRDRAGNEQYF.

The chain links TRBV3-1 (or the pseudogene TRBV3-2) to TRBJ1-1; weak D call: TRBD1 (6 bases). Per germline, CDR1 LGHDT and CDR2 YNNKEL (reference sequence). This CDR3 comprises 14 residues. Between the trimmed V and J ends, which lost 4 bases and 2 bases, there was a span of 11 bases. CDR3 region: CASSRGGRNTEAFF. CDR3 DNA: TGTGCCAGCAGCCGGGGGGGGCGAAACACTGAAGCTTTCTTT.

The CDR3 spells CASSPGRNTEAFF. The CDR3 bases are TGTGCCAGCAGTCCGGGACGGAACACTGAAGCTTTCTTT. This chain joins TRBV7-2 and TRBJ1-1; perhaps TRBD1 as D (5 bases). V was trimmed by 6 bases and J by 1 base, leaving 9 bases between them. Per germline, CDR1 SGHTA and CDR2 FQGNSA. The CDR3 loop spans 13 amino acids.

The chain carries TRBV19 and TRBJ1-4, with D unresolved. Trimming pared 4 bases from V and 8 bases from J, leaving 11 bases between. The CDR3 is made up of 13 amino acids. Germline V gene data show CDR1 as LNHDA and CDR2 as SQIVND (reference sequence). The CDR3 here is CASSNTPEEKLFF. CDR3 nucleotides: TGTGCCAGTAGTAATACACCAGAGGAAAAACTGTTTTTT.

This rearrangement joins TRBV4-1 to TRBJ2-3, with D perhaps matching TRBD2 (6 bases). In germline, CDR1 is MGHRA, CDR2 YSYEKL. V dropped 1 base and J dropped 0 bases, with 14 bases sitting between them. CDR3 length: 17 residues. The CDR3 DNA is TGCGCCAGCAGCCAAGGGTTCGGGGGATCTAGCACAGATACGCAGTATTTT. Encoded protein: CASSQGFGGSSTDTQYF.

The genes are TRBV6-2 or TRBV6-3 and TRBJ2-1, with D unresolved. There are 17 residues in the CDR3. Germline V gene sequence: CDR1 MNHEY, CDR2 SVGEGT. The V and J ends lost 4 bases and 3 bases respectively, with 19 bases between them. The CDR3 DNA sequence: TGTGCCAGCAGTTTAACGGAGCAAAGGCCCTTCTACAATGAGCAGTTCTTC. The encoded protein is CASSLTEQRPFYNEQFF.

V is TRBV2 and J is TRBJ1-6; 8 bases map to TRBD1. V trimming: 0 bases; J trimming: 9 bases; junction bases outside the gene matches: 4. Per the germline V gene, CDR1 is SNHLY and CDR2 is FYNNEI. This CDR3 is built from 15 residues. CDR3 sequence: CASSEAPGGGSPLHF. DNA of the CDR3: TGTGCCAGCAGTGAAGCCCCAGGGGGCGGTTCACCCCTCCACTTT.

The V gene is TRBV6-2 or TRBV6-3, the J gene TRBJ1-2; 8 positions match TRBD1. CDR3 size: 14 residues. The V and J ends lost 5 bases and 4 bases, in that order; junction bases with no gene match: 6. The germline V gene has CDR1 MNHEY and CDR2 SVGEGT. CDR3 nucleotides: TGTGCCAGCAGTGGGACAGGCGGCGTCTATGGCTACACCTTC. Encoded protein: CASSGTGGVYGYTF.

The count of this clone is one. The V call is TRBV7-3, the J call TRBJ1-2, with D possibly TRBD1 on 5 matching bases. This CDR3 spans 15 amino acids. Per germline, CDR1 SGHTA and CDR2 FQGTGA. V lost 5 bases to trimming and J lost 0 bases, with 13 bases between them. This CDR3 reads CASSVDSSSNYGYTF. Written as DNA, the CDR3 is TGTGCCAGCAGCGTCGACAGTTCATCTAACTATGGCTACACCTTC.

The rearrangement uses TRBV7-2 and TRBJ2-3; D might be TRBD1 (6 bases). In germline, CDR1 is SGHTA, CDR2 FQGNSA. V lost 1 base and J 6 bases, leaving 14 bases between the germline ends. CDR3 size: 15 residues. The DNA of the CDR3 is TGTGCCAGCAGCTTAGGTGTCTCTAGGGGGGATACGCAGTATTTT. Amino acid sequence: CASSLGVSRGDTQYF.

V usage is TRBV28 and J usage is TRBJ2-2; D assignment may be TRBD1 or TRBD2 (6 bases each). This CDR3 is built from 16 residues. Between the trimmed V and J ends, which lost 10 bases and 0 bases, there was a span of 18 bases. Germline-derived CDR1 and CDR2 are MDHEN and SYDVKM. Here the CDR3 reads CATIKGGLANTGELFF. The CDR3 DNA reads TGTGCCACCATCAAGGGGGGCCTGGCGAACACCGGGGAGCTGTTTTTT. Looking up the rest from reference TRBV28 and TRBJ2-2 gives the full variable domain: DVKVTQSSRYLVKRTGEKVFLECVQDMDHENMFWYRQDPGLGLRLIYFSYDVKMKEKGDIPEGYSVSREKKERFSLILESASTNQTSMYLCATIKGGLANTGELFFGEGSRLTVL.